These 11 T cell receptor beta chains were sequenced from one sample in a study of PD-1 blockade in classical Hodgkin lymphoma. Time point: newly diagnosed, previously untreated cHL patient sample. Using immunoSEQ multiplex PCR, the repertoire was profiled, and TCRdb retains in-frame clones only, with some absent. This sample carries tens of thousands of clones, over 85% of them seen once, and the ten largest clones take approximately 3.9%. The sample taken for sequencing was peripheral blood mononuclear cells (PBMCs). Source of these receptors: a human donor with classical Hodgkin lymphoma.

This chain joins TRBV30 and TRBJ2-5, with D perhaps TRBD1 or TRBD2 (5 bases each). CDR1 GTSNPN and CDR2 SVGIG come from the germline V gene (reference sequence). Trimming pared 2 bases from V and 4 bases from J, leaving 14 bases between. The CDR3 contains 14 residues. The CDR3 nucleotides read TGTGCCTGGAGTTGGGGACCGCCTCGAGAGACCCAGTACTTC. This codes for CAWSWGPPRETQYF.

Written as DNA, the CDR3 is TGTGCCAGCAGGGGGGGGAGGGGCCATATTTTCAGCAATCAGCCCCAGCATTTT. This gives the protein CASRGGRGHIFSNQPQHF. The rearrangement links TRBV28 to TRBJ1-5; a weak D match, TRBD1 (5 bases). Trimming removed 6 bases at V and 1 base at J, with 22 bases between. Germline lookup yields CDR1 MDHEN and CDR2 SYDVKM. CDR3 size: 18 residues.

The genes are TRBV7-3 and TRBJ2-2, with D possibly being TRBD1 (5 bases). This CDR3 comprises 13 residues. Germline assignment: CDR1 SGHTA and CDR2 FQGTGA. Deletions cut 0 bases from V and 7 bases from J, with 6 bases between. The CDR3 region is CASSLTQGGELFF. CDR3 nucleotide sequence: TGTGCCAGCAGCTTAACTCAGGGCGGGGAGCTGTTTTTT.

This clone was found a few times. V usage is TRBV5-1 and J usage is TRBJ1-1; no reliable D call. Germline V gene sequence: CDR1 SGHRS, CDR2 YFSETQ. This CDR3 region has 14 residues. V lost 1 base and J lost 3, with 10 bases in between. The CDR3 region has the DNA TGCGCCAGCAGCTTGTCCGCCCCGGACACTGAAGCTTTCTTT. This translates into CASSLSAPDTEAFF.

In its sample, this clone was seen once. The V call is TRBV18, the J call TRBJ1-3; D is possibly TRBD1 (5 bases). Per germline, CDR1 KGHSH and CDR2 LQKENI. The CDR3 is 14 amino acids. Trimming left V 6 bases short and J 6 bases short, with 15 bases between. DNA of the CDR3: TGTGCCAGCTCCCCAACGACGGGGGAAAACACCATATATTTT. Amino acid sequence: CASSPTTGENTIYF.

The V and J genes are TRBV14 and TRBJ1-1; D possibly corresponds to TRBD1 (5 bases). Germline-derived CDR1 and CDR2 are SGHDN and FVKESK. This CDR3 spans 16 amino acids. The V gene lost 6 bases and the J gene lost 3 bases, with 20 bases spanning the gap. CDR3 nucleotides: TGTGCCAGCAGACAGGCCGCTTCATCACGGGACACTGAAGCTTTCTTT. It codes for CASRQAASSRDTEAFF.

The chain is built from TRBV7-2 and TRBJ1-4; D uncertain. V gave up 1 base and J gave up 2 bases, with 5 bases separating them. The CDR3 runs 14 residues. Germline V gene data show CDR1 as SGHTA and CDR2 as FQGNSA. The CDR3 DNA sequence: TGTGCCAGCAGCTTAGAGGCTACTAATGAAAAACTGTTTTTT. Residues: CASSLEATNEKLFF.

V is TRBV18 and J is TRBJ2-1; D ambiguous. The germline V gene has CDR1 KGHSH and CDR2 LQKENI. V lost 3 bases to trimming and J lost 5 bases, with 8 bases between them. CDR3 size: 13 residues. The CDR3 is CASSPWADNEQFF. CDR3 sequence (DNA): TGTGCCAGCTCACCCTGGGCGGACAATGAGCAGTTCTTC.

The chain employs TRBV6-6 and TRBJ1-2; D not resolved. This CDR3 spans 12 amino acids. The ends were cut back, 1 base at V and 6 bases at J, with 6 bases in the middle. CDR1 MNHNY and CDR2 SVGAGI come from the germline V gene (reference sequence). CDR3 DNA sequence: TGTGCCAGCAGTTACTTTACGGATGGCTACACCTTC. This sequence encodes CASSYFTDGYTF.

This rearrangement joins TRBV5-4 to TRBJ2-6; 8 bases match TRBD1. The V gene's germline CDR1 is SGHNT and CDR2 YYREEE (reference sequence). CDR3 length: 15 amino acids. V trimming: 1 base; J trimming: 9 bases; junction bases outside the gene matches: 6. The CDR3: CASSLPGQAINVLTF. The CDR3 region has the DNA TGTGCCAGCAGCTTGCCGGGACAGGCCATCAACGTCCTGACTTTC.

J is TRBJ1-2 and V is TRBV6-5; D unclear. CDR1 MNHEY and CDR2 SVGAGI come from the germline V gene. V was trimmed by 5 bases and J by 4 bases, leaving 8 bases between them. The CDR3 sequence is 12 residues long. As DNA, the CDR3 is TGTGCCAGCAGTCGCCGGTCCTATGGCTACACCTTC. Translated: CASSRRSYGYTF.